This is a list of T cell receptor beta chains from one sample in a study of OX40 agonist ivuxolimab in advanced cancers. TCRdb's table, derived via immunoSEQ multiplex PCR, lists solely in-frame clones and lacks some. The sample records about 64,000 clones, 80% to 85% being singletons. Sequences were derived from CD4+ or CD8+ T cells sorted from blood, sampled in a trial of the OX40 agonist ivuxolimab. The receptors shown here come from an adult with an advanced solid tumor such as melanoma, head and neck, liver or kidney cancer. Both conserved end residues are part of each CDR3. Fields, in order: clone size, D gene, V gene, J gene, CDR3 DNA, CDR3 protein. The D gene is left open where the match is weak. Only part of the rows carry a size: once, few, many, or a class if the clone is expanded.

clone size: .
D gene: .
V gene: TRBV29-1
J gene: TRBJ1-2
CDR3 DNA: TGCAGCGTTGTCTACGGGGCGCCTAACTATGGCTACACCTTC
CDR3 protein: CSVVYGAPNYGYTF

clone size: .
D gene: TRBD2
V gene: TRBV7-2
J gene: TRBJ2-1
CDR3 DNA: TGTGCCAGCAGCTTAGTTGGGACTAGCGGGGGCCCCCCAGAGCAGTTCTTC
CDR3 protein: CASSLVGTSGGPPEQFF

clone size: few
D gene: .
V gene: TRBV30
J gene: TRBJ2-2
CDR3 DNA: TGTGCCTGGAAAGCATGGCTCCTCACCGGGGAGCTGTTTTTT
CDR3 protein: CAWKAWLLTGELFF

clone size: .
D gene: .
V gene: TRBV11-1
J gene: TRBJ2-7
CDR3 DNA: TGTGCCAGCAGCTCCTATCTCTACGCCTACGAGCAGTACTTC
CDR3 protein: CASSSYLYAYEQYF

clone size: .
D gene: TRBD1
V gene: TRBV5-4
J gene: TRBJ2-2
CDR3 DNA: TGTGCCAGCAGCTCCCCTCACCCAAGTCTAGGGGGCCTGAACACCGGGGAGCTGTTTTTT
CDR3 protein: CASSSPHPSLGGLNTGELFF

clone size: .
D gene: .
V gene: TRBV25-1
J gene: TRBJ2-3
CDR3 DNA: TGTGCCAGCAGTGATTATGGTCAGGCCACAGATACGCAGTATTTT
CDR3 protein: CASSDYGQATDTQYF

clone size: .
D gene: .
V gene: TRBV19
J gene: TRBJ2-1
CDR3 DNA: TGTGCCAGTAGTAAGAGCGGGCGAGGGTCCAACTACAATGAGCAGTTCTTC
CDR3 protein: CASSKSGRGSNYNEQFF

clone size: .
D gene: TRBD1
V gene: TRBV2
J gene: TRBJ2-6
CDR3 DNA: TGTGCCAGCAGACCGGGTAGGGCAGGGGGCGAGGCTGGGGCCAACGTCCTGACTTTC
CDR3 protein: CASRPGRAGGEAGANVLTF

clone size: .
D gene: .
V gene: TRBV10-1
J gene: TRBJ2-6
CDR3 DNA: TGCGCCAGCAGTGGGAATTCTGGGGCCAACGTCCTGACTTTC
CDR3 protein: CASSGNSGANVLTF

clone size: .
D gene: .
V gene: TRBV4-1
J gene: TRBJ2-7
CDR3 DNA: TGCGCCAGCAGCCAAGCGGCGAGCTCCTACGAGCAGTACTTC
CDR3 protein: CASSQAASSYEQYF

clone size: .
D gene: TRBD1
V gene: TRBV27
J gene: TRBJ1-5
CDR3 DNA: TGTGCCAGCAGTCCAGGACAGGGCAGAGGGGTCAATCAGCCCCAGCATTTT
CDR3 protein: CASSPGQGRGVNQPQHF

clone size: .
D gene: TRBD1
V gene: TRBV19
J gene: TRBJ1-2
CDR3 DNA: TGTGCCAGTAGTAGGGGGACAGAGTCTTATGGCTACACCTTC
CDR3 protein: CASSRGTESYGYTF

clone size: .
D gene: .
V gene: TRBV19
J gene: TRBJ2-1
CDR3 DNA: TGTGCCAGTAGTATGGGGCAGAACTCCTACAATGAGCAGTTCTTC
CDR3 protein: CASSMGQNSYNEQFF

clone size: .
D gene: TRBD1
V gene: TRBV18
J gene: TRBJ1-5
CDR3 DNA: TGTGCCAGCTCAGCAAGGACAGGGGGCTTCAATCAGCCCCAGCATTTT
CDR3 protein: CASSARTGGFNQPQHF

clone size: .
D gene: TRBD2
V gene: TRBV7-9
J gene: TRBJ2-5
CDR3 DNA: TGTGCCACCGGGGGGGCAGGAGAGACCCAGTACTTC
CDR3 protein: CATGGAGETQYF

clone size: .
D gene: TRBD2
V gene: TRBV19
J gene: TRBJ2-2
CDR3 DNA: TGTGCCAGTAGTGTAGCGGGAGGTGCGAACACCGGGGAGCTGTTTTTT
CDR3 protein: CASSVAGGANTGELFF

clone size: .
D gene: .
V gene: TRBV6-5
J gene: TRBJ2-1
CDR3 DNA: TGTGCCAGCAGTTATACCCAACGGAGTTACAATGAGCAGTTCTTC
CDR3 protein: CASSYTQRSYNEQFF

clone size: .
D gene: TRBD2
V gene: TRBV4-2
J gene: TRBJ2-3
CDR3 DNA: TGTGCCAGCAGCCAAGCCCTTAGCGGGGGGGCCTTGGCAGATACGCAGTATTTT
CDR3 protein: CASSQALSGGALADTQYF

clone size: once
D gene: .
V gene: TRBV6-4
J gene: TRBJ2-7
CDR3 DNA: TGTGCCAGCAGTGTTCGTAGCTACTTC
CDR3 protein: CASSVRSYF

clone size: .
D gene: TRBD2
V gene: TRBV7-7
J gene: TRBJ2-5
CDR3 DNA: TGTGCCAGCAGCCCGGGACTAGCGGGAGCCGGAGAGACCCAGTACTTC
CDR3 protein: CASSPGLAGAGETQYF

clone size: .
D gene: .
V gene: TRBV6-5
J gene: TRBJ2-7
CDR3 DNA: TGTGCCAGCAGTTACTTGGGGGGCACCTACGAGCAGTACTTC
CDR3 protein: CASSYLGGTYEQYF

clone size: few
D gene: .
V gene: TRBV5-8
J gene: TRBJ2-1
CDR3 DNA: TGTGCCAGCAGCTTGGCGACTCTTGAGCAGTTCTTC
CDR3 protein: CASSLATLEQFF

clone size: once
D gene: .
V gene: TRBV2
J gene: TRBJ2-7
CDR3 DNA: TGTGCCAGCAGTCGGGACTCGGGGACATACGAGCAGTACTTC
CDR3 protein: CASSRDSGTYEQYF

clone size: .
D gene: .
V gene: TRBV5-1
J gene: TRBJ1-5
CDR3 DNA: TGCGCCAGCAGCTTGGCACCAACCGGGAGCGGAGGGAATCAGCCCCAGCATTTT
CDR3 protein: CASSLAPTGSGGNQPQHF

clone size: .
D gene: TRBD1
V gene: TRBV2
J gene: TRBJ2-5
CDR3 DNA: TGTGCCAGCGCAGGGGGCCAAGAGACCCAGTACTTC
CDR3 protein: CASAGGQETQYF

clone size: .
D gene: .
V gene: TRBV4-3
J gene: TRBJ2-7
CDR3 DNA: TGCGCCAGCAGCCAAGATTGGACGGTCTCCTACGAGCAGTACTTC
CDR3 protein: CASSQDWTVSYEQYF

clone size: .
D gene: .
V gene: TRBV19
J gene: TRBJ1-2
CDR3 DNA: TGTGCCAGTAGTATAATGTCAGCAAGCTATGGCTACACCTTC
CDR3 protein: CASSIMSASYGYTF

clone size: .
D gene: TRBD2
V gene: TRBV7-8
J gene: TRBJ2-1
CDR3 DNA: TGTGCCTCGCGGGTAGCGGGAGGACATGAGCAGTTCTTC
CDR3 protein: CASRVAGGHEQFF

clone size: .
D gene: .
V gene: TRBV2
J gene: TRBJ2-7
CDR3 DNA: TGTGCCAGCAGTGAAAGGAGGGTGGGCGACGAGCAGTACTTC
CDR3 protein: CASSERRVGDEQYF

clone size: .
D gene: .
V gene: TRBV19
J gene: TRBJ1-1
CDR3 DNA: TGTGCCAGTAGTAGGACAGATGTTATGAACACTGAAGCTTTCTTT
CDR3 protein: CASSRTDVMNTEAFF

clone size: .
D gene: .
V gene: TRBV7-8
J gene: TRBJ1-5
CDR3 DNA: TGTGCCAGCAGCTTAGCAGGGGCTCGCCAGCCCCAGCATTTT
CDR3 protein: CASSLAGARQPQHF

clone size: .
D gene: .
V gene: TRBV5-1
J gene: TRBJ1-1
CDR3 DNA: TGCGCCAGCAGCTTGACATACATGAACACTGAAGCTTTCTTT
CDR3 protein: CASSLTYMNTEAFF

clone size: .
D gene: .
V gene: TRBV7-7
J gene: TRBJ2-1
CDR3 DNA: TGTGCCAGCAGCTTAGACGGGTACAATGAGCAGTTCTTC
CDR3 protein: CASSLDGYNEQFF

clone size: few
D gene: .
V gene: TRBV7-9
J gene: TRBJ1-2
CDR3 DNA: TGTGCCAGCAGCTTAGCCACCCGGCGCGTGTCAGGCGATGGCTACACCTTC
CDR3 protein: CASSLATRRVSGDGYTF

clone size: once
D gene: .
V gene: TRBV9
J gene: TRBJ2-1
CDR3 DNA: TGTGCCAGCAGCGCCCATGCCCGTAGCTCCTACAATGAGCAGTTCTTC
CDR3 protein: CASSAHARSSYNEQFF

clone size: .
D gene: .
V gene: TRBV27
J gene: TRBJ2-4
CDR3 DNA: TGTGCCAGCAGCCCAGCCAATACGAACATTCAGTACTTC
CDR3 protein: CASSPANTNIQYF

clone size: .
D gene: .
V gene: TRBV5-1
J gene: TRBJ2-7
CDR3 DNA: TGCGCCAGCAGCCTGGGGTACGAGCAGTACTTC
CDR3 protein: CASSLGYEQYF

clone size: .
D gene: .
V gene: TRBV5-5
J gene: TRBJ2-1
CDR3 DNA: TGTGCCAGCAGCTGGCTTTGGGGGCGCAGGAGCGAGCAGTTCTTC
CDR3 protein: CASSWLWGRRSEQFF

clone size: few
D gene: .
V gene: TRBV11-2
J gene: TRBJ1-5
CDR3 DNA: TGTGCCAGCAGCGGACTCAGGGACAATCAGCCCCAGCATTTT
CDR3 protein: CASSGLRDNQPQHF

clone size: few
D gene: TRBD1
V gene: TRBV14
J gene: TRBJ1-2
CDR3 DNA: TGTGCCAGCAGTGACAGGGGGAGTTATGGCTACACCTTC
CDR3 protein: CASSDRGSYGYTF

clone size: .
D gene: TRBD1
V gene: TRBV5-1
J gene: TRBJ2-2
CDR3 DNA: TGCGCCAGCAGCCACCTGGACAGGGGCTTAACCGGGGAGCTGTTTTTT
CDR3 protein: CASSHLDRGLTGELFF

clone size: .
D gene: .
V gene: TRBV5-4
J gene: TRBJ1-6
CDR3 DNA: TGTGCCAGCAGTCTACAGGGAATCGATTCACCCCTCCACTTT
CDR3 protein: CASSLQGIDSPLHF

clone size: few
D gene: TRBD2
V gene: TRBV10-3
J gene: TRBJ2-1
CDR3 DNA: TGTGCCGTAAGACTGACTAGCGGTGACAATGAGCAGTTCTTC
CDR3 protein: CAVRLTSGDNEQFF

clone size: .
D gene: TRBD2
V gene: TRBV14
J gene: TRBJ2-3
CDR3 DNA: TGTGCCAGCAGCCAAGTCTGGGCGGGGGGGCAGGATACGCAGTATTTT
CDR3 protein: CASSQVWAGGQDTQYF

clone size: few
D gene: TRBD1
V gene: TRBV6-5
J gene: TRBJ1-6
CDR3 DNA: TGTGCCAGCAGCCCCGGACAGGGGGCTGGTTCACCCCTCCACTTT
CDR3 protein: CASSPGQGAGSPLHF